These 15 T cell receptor beta chains were sequenced from one sample in a study of shared clonotypes between healthy human individuals. TCRdb keeps only in-frame clones here, not all; method: immunoSEQ multiplex PCR. The profile covers about 1,500,000 clones, with around 97% appearing a single time and approximately 1.1% taken by the ten largest. Sequenced input: naive CD4+ T cells sorted from blood. Documented subset: CD45RA+ positively selected. The receptors originated from a man aged 25-40 years in good health.

V is TRBV6-6 and J is TRBJ2-1; 7 positions agree with TRBD1. The CDR3 runs to 15 residues. Germline CDR1 and CDR2: MNHNY and SVGAGI (reference sequence). V trimming: 2 bases; J trimming: 2 bases; junction bases outside the gene matches: 3. CDR3 residues: CASSYGTVTYNEQFF. The CDR3 bases are TGTGCCAGCAGTTACGGGACAGTCACCTACAATGAGCAGTTCTTC.

V is TRBV5-4 and J is TRBJ1-2; 8 positions match TRBD1. V lost 4 bases to trimming and J lost 8 bases; unmatched junction nucleotides: 13. Germline-derived CDR1 and CDR2 are SGHNT and YYREEE (reference sequence). The CDR3 consists of 15 residues. In nucleotides, the CDR3 is TGTGCCAGCAGCCAAAGACCGCGGACAGGGAAGGGCTACACCTTC. This translates into CASSQRPRTGKGYTF.

The rearrangement links TRBV28 to TRBJ1-2; D ambiguous. CDR1 is MDHEN and CDR2 is SYDVKM in the germline V gene. V lost 8 bases, J lost 7 bases, and 17 bases lay in between. The CDR3 is made up of 13 amino acids. CDR3 in amino acids: CASFYLEVGGYTF. CDR3 nucleotides: TGTGCCAGCTTCTACCTCGAAGTGGGTGGCTACACCTTC.

The chain couples TRBV27 to TRBJ2-1, with 11 positions matching TRBD2. With 5 bases clipped from V and 9 bases from J, the junction kept 9 bases outside the gene matches. The CDR3 sequence is 15 residues long. The germline CDR1 and CDR2 sequences are MNHEY and SMNVEV (reference sequence). The CDR3 bases are TGTGCCAGCAGTATCGGGACTAGCGGAGCGGGTGAGCAGTTCTTC. This translates into CASSIGTSGAGEQFF.

V is TRBV27 and J is TRBJ2-1, with D tentatively TRBD2 (6 bases). The CDR3 consists of 17 residues. Trimming pared 6 bases from V and 3 bases from J, leaving 21 bases between. From germline, CDR1 is MNHEY and CDR2 SMNVEV (reference sequence). The CDR3 DNA is TGTGCCAGCAGCCTAACCCCAGGACTGGGGGGCTACAATGAGCAGTTCTTC. It yields the protein CASSLTPGLGGYNEQFF.

This chain uses TRBV2 with TRBJ1-1; unclear D gene. The germline CDR1 and CDR2 sequences are SNHLY and FYNNEI. The V and J ends lost 7 bases and 0 bases respectively, with 9 bases between them. The CDR3 runs 13 residues. This CDR3 reads CASTGSMNTEAFF. The CDR3 nucleotides are TGTGCCAGCACGGGCTCGATGAACACTGAAGCTTTCTTT.

The rearrangement links TRBV5-4 to TRBJ2-7; D gene unclear. The CDR3 runs 16 residues. V was trimmed by 3 bases and J by 3 bases, leaving 19 bases between them. Germline lookup yields CDR1 SGHNT and CDR2 YYREEE (reference sequence). The CDR3 sequence is CASSSSYGRPSYEQYF. The DNA for the CDR3 is TGTGCCAGCAGCTCCTCCTACGGGCGGCCGAGCTACGAGCAGTACTTC.

This chain uses TRBV19 with TRBJ1-2; unclear D gene. This CDR3 spans 18 amino acids. Germline lookup yields CDR1 LNHDA and CDR2 SQIVND (reference sequence). The V and J ends lost 3 bases and 4 bases respectively, with 24 bases between them. The CDR3 protein is CASSIRAFRPVGGYGYTF. Here the CDR3 DNA reads TGTGCCAGTAGTATTAGAGCGTTTCGCCCGGTAGGAGGCTATGGCTACACCTTC.

Details on this clone: Other nucleotide sequences from this sample produce the same CDR3. This chain uses TRBV9 with TRBJ2-3; D tentatively reads TRBD1 or TRBD2 (5 bases each). CDR1 is SGDLS and CDR2 is YYNGEE in the germline V gene. The CDR3 consists of 15 residues. V shed 1 base and J shed 6 bases, with 15 bases lying between them. CDR3 sequence reads: CASSVTAGRTDTQYF. The CDR3, as DNA: TGTGCCAGCAGCGTAACCGCAGGGCGGACTGATACGCAGTATTTT.

The rearrangement uses TRBV28 and TRBJ2-5; D not resolved. This CDR3 is built from 12 residues. V was trimmed by 5 bases and J by 6 bases, leaving 10 bases between them. CDR1 and CDR2 from the germline V gene are MDHEN and SYDVKM. The CDR3 is CASSVQLQTQYF. Here the CDR3 DNA reads TGTGCCAGCAGTGTCCAGCTGCAGACCCAGTACTTC.

The rearrangement joins TRBV7-6 to TRBJ2-7, with 11 bases aligning to TRBD2. The germline V gene has CDR1 SGHVS and CDR2 FNYEAQ. V trimming: 5 bases; J trimming: 4 bases; junction bases outside the gene matches: 7. This CDR3 has 15 residues. CDR3 nucleotides: TGTGCCAGCAGCCTCGGGACTAGCGGAAATTACGAGCAGTACTTC. It encodes CASSLGTSGNYEQYF. The whole variable domain, remainder taken from reference TRBV7-6 and TRBJ2-7, is GAGVSQSPRYKVTKRGQDVALRCDPISGHVSLYWYRQALGQGPEFLTYFNYEAQQDKSGLPNDRFSAERPEGSISTLTIQRTEQRDSAMYRCASSLGTSGNYEQYFGPGTRLTVT.

This sequence joins TRBV9 and TRBJ2-7; weak D call: TRBD1 (6 bases). The V end lost 4 bases, the J end lost 2 bases, and 13 bases lay between the germline ends. This CDR3 is 14 amino acids long. CDR1 and CDR2 (germline): SGDLS, YYNGEE. The DNA of the CDR3 is TGTGCCAGCAGCCTTACGACAGGACCCTACGAGCAGTACTTC. This encodes CASSLTTGPYEQYF.

A word on this clone: Additional DNA sequences in this sample encode the identical CDR3. The rearrangement links TRBV7-9 to TRBJ2-7; unclear D gene. The ends were cut back, 4 bases at V and 4 bases at J, with 8 bases in the middle. CDR3 length: 12 amino acids. Germline CDR1 SEHNR, CDR2 FQNEAQ (reference sequence). The CDR3 protein is CASSSGVYEQYF. The CDR3, as DNA: TGTGCCAGCAGCTCTGGGGTGTACGAGCAGTACTTC.

The CDR3 sequence is CASSSAGLVYEQYF. The CDR3 DNA reads TGTGCCAGCAGTTCCGCCGGACTAGTATACGAGCAGTACTTC. J is TRBJ2-7 and V is TRBV28; TRBD2 agrees at 7 bases. Germline CDR1 is MDHEN and CDR2 is SYDVKM. Trimming took 4 bases from V and 4 from J; bases not matched to a gene: 7. CDR3 length: 14 residues.

This chain uses TRBV6-1 with TRBJ1-1; D is ambiguous. This CDR3 contains 14 residues. Looked up from germline, CDR1 is MNHNS and CDR2 is SASEGT. Deletions cut 4 bases from V and 6 bases from J, with 15 bases between. Here the CDR3 DNA reads TGTGCCAGCAGTGTTTACAGTGCGGAGTCTGAAGCTTTCTTT. Its translation: CASSVYSAESEAFF.